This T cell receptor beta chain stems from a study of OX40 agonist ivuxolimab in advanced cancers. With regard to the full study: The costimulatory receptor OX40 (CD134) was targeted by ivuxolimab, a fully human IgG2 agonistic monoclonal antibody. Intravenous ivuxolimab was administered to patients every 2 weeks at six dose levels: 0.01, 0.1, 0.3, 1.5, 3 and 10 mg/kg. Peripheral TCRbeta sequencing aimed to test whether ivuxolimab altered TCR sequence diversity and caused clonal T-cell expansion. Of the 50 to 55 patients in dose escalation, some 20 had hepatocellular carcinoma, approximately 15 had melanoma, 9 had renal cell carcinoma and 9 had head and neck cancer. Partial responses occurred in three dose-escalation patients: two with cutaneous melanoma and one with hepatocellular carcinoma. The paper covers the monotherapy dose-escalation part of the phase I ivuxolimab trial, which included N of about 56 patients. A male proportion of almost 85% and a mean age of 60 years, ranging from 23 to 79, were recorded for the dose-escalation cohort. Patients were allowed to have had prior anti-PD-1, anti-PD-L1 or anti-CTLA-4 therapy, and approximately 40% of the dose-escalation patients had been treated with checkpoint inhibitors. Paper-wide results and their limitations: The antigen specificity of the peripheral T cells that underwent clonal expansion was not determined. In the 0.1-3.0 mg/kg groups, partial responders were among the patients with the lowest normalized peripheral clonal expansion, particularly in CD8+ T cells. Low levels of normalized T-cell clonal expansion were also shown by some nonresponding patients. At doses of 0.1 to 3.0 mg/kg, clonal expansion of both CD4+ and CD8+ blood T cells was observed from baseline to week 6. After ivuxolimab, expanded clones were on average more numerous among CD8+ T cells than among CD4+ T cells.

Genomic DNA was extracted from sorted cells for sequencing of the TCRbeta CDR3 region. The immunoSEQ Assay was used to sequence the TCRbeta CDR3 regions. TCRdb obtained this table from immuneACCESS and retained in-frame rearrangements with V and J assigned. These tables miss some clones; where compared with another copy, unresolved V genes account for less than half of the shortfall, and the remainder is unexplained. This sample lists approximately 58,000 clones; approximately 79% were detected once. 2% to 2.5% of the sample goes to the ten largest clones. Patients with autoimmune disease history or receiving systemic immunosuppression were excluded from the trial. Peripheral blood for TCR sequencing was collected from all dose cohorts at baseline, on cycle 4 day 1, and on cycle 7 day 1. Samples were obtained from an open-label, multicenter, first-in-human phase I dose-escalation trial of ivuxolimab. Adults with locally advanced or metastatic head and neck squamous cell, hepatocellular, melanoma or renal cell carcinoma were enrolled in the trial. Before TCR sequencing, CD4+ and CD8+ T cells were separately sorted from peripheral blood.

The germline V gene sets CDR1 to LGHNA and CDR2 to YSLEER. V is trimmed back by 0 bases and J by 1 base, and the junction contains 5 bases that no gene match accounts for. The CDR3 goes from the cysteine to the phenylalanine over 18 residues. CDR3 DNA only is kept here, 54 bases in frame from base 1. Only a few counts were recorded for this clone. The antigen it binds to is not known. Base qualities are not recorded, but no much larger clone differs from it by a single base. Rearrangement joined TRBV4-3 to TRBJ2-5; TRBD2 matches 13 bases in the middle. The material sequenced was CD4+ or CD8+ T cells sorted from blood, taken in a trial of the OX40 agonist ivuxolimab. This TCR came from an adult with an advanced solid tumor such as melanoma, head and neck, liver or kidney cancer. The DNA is TGCGCCAGCAGCCAAGATTGGACTAGCGGGGGCCTCCAAGAGACCCAGTACTTC. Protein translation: CASSQDWTSGGLQETQYF.